The 19 T cell receptor beta chains presented below share a single source sample, sequenced in a study of T cell repertoires in cytomegalovirus infection. TCRdb used MiXCR to reprocess the reads, holding one entry per CDR3 protein. This sample has 680,000 or so distinct CDR3 sequences; 30% to 40% occur once, and the top ten carry roughly 18%. Their antigen targets remain unknown. The specimen comprised cultured PBMCs, sampled from culture after CMV antigen stimulation. The origin of the receptors is a human donor in good health (CMV status not recorded). Some clones in this sample may be carry-over from other donors' samples.

This clonotype was recorded once. The chain joins TRBV12-3 or TRBV12-4 to TRBJ1-4; D may be TRBD1 (5 bases). V lost 3 bases to trimming and J lost 11 bases, with 13 bases between them. This CDR3 has 13 amino acids. The CDR3 DNA sequence: TGTGCCAGCAGTTTTAAAGGGGCGCGGAAACTGTTTTTT. Amino acids: CASSFKGARKLFF.

In its sample, this clonotype was seen many times. The rearrangement uses TRBV7-2 and TRBJ2-7; a possible D gene is TRBD2 (5 bases). CDR1 and CDR2 from the germline V gene are SGHTA and FQGNSA. The ends were cut back, 5 bases at V and 5 bases at J, with 10 bases in the middle. This CDR3 contains 12 residues. Here the CDR3 reads CASSRGRDEQYF. The CDR3 nucleotides read TGTGCCAGCAGCCGCGGGCGCGACGAGCAGTACTTC.

This clonotype was picked up a small number of times. The chain has TRBV7-2 and TRBJ2-7; D gene unclear. This CDR3 has 14 residues. V was cut by 1 base and J by 2 bases, with 9 bases left in between. The germline gives CDR1 SGHTA, CDR2 FQGNSA. CDR3 in DNA: TGTGCCAGCAGCTTAGGAAACCGACCCTACGAGCAGTACTTC. Translated, it gives CASSLGNRPYEQYF.

The chain employs TRBV6-2 or TRBV6-3 and TRBJ1-3; D remains unclear. Germline V gene sequence: CDR1 MNHEY, CDR2 SVGEGT. V shed 6 bases and J shed 0 bases, with 12 bases lying between them. The CDR3 has 15 amino acids. For the CDR3, the DNA is TGTGCCAGCAGCCGTGGAGGAACCTCTGGAAACACCATATATTTT. This encodes CASSRGGTSGNTIYF.

The genes are TRBV6-6 and TRBJ1-1; unclear D gene. The V gene lost 5 bases and the J gene lost 8 bases, with 15 bases spanning the gap. This CDR3 comprises 13 residues. Germline loops: CDR1 MNHNY, CDR2 SVGAGI (reference sequence). The chain's CDR3 is CASSPTIEWEAFF. Here the CDR3 DNA reads TGTGCCAGCAGTCCTACCATAGAATGGGAAGCTTTCTTT.

This clonotype appeared many times. The genes are TRBV7-2 and TRBJ2-3; possible D gene TRBD2, 6 bases. From germline, CDR1 is SGHTA and CDR2 FQGNSA. The CDR3 is made up of 11 amino acids. V gave up 4 bases and J gave up 13 bases, with 12 bases separating them. The CDR3 sequence: CASSSGVLKYF. The CDR3 DNA sequence: TGTGCCAGCAGCTCGGGAGTCCTCAAGTATTTT.

This clonotype was seen ten or more times. The chain is built from TRBV7-2 and TRBJ1-4; D might be TRBD1 (5 bases). Germline V gene sequence: CDR1 SGHTA, CDR2 FQGNSA. The V and J ends lost 5 bases and 0 bases respectively, with 13 bases between them. The CDR3 is made up of 16 amino acids. CDR3 sequence (DNA): TGTGCCAGCAGCACAAGTCAGGGTCCAACTAATGAAAAACTGTTTTTT. Its translation is CASSTSQGPTNEKLFF.

The chain combines TRBV19 with TRBJ1-5; D might be TRBD1 (5 bases). This CDR3 contains 15 residues. V gave up 6 bases and J gave up 0 bases, with 12 bases separating them. CDR1 is LNHDA and CDR2 is SQIVND in the germline V gene (reference sequence). The CDR3 DNA reads TGTGCCAGTAGAAGGTCGGGGGATAGCAATCAGCCCCAGCATTTT. As protein: CASRRSGDSNQPQHF.

Only one count was recorded for this clonotype. The chain has TRBV20-1 and TRBJ1-1; D gene ambiguous. Germline CDR1 reads DFQATT; CDR2 reads SNEGSKA (reference sequence). The CDR3 extends over 13 amino acids. V was shortened by 4 bases and J by 0 bases, with 9 bases between the two germline ends. The CDR3 is CSATGFMNTEAFF. The CDR3 DNA reads as TGCAGTGCTACGGGGTTCATGAACACTGAAGCTTTCTTT.

There are a few counts of this clonotype. The V and J genes are TRBV6-1 and TRBJ2-7, with D perhaps TRBD2 (5 bases). Deletions cut 0 bases from V and 3 bases from J, with 6 bases between. Per germline, CDR1 MNHNS and CDR2 SASEGT. The CDR3 extends over 13 amino acids. CDR3 region: CASSEARGYEQYF. CDR3 sequence (DNA): TGTGCCAGCAGTGAAGCCCGGGGCTACGAGCAGTACTTC.

This clonotype was counted only a few times. The chain combines TRBV7-2 with TRBJ2-1; D not resolved. Per the germline V gene, CDR1 is SGHTA and CDR2 is FQGNSA. The CDR3 totals 15 residues. Trimming left V 7 bases short and J 5 bases short, with 18 bases between. The CDR3 loop reads CASTPLRRWDNEQFF. The CDR3 nucleotides read TGTGCCAGCACCCCCCTCCGAAGATGGGACAATGAGCAGTTCTTC.

The genes are TRBV27 and TRBJ2-5; D gene unclear. Germline V gives CDR1 MNHEY, CDR2 SMNVEV (reference sequence). The length of the CDR3 is 15 residues. Trimming shortened V by 7 bases and J by 4 bases, and 19 bases separated the two germline ends. The CDR3 sequence: CASKRTTTRLETQYF. In nucleotides, the CDR3 is TGTGCCAGCAAACGGACCACTACGAGACTAGAGACCCAGTACTTC.

The chain joins TRBV6-6 to TRBJ2-1; TRBD1 might be the D (5 bases). The CDR3 covers 18 residues. V dropped 6 bases and J dropped 6 bases, with 27 bases sitting between them. The germline V gene has CDR1 MNHNY and CDR2 SVGAGI (reference sequence). The CDR3 coding sequence is TGTGCCAGCAGGCGACGCGTGTCAGCGACAGTTCGCCCCAATGAGCAGTTCTTC. Its translation is CASRRRVSATVRPNEQFF.

The V and J genes are TRBV2 and TRBJ1-2; D unresolved. CDR3 length: 13 amino acids. Looked up from germline, CDR1 is SNHLY and CDR2 is FYNNEI. The V and J ends lost 3 bases and 4 bases respectively, with 9 bases between them. Here the CDR3 reads CASSDAPGYGYTF. In nucleotides, the CDR3 is TGTGCCAGCAGTGATGCACCTGGCTATGGCTACACCTTC.

The sample holds many counts of this clonotype. The V call is TRBV7-2, the J call TRBJ1-5; D remains unclear. Trimming stripped 1 base from V and 5 bases from J, with 6 bases between. Germline values: CDR1 SGHTA, CDR2 FQGNSA. The CDR3 contains 13 residues. Written as DNA, the CDR3 is TGTGCCAGCAGCTTAGTGGTCGATCAGCCCCAGCATTTT. Its translation is CASSLVVDQPQHF.

V gene TRBV12-3 or TRBV12-4 combines with J gene TRBJ1-5; no firm D call. The CDR3 covers 13 residues. Between the trimmed V and J ends, which lost 5 bases and 5 bases, there was a span of 10 bases. The CDR3 DNA follows: TGTGCCAGCAGTACCTGGACGGATCAGCCCCAGCATTTT. Translation: CASSTWTDQPQHF.

The chain joins TRBV6-1 to TRBJ2-7, with D perhaps TRBD2 (6 bases). Germline V lookup: CDR1 MNHNS, CDR2 SASEGT. Between the trimmed V and J ends, which lost 8 bases and 0 bases, there was a span of 14 bases. This CDR3 is 14 amino acids long. The CDR3 sequence: CASQGTWSSYEQYF. DNA for the CDR3: TGTGCCAGCCAAGGGACTTGGAGCTCCTACGAGCAGTACTTC.

This clonotype occurred a few times. The J gene is TRBJ2-5, the V gene TRBV7-2; 10 positions match TRBD2. J gave up 7 bases and V 1 base, and 12 bases lay outside the gene matches. The CDR3 spans 17 residues. CDR1 and CDR2 from the germline V gene are SGHTA and FQGNSA. CDR3 loop: CASSLVGPLIAGGTQYF. As DNA, the CDR3 is TGTGCCAGCAGCTTAGTCGGACCATTGATAGCGGGAGGGACCCAGTACTTC.

V gene TRBV7-9 combines with J gene TRBJ1-2; possible D gene TRBD1, 5 bases. This CDR3 region has 14 residues. V gave up 5 bases and J gave up 3 bases, with 13 bases separating them. CDR1 is SEHNR and CDR2 is FQNEAQ in the germline V gene (reference sequence). The CDR3, as DNA: TGTGCCAGCAGCCCGCGCGGGGGAGACTATGGCTACACCTTC. This sequence encodes CASSPRGGDYGYTF. Complete variable domain (other parts from reference TRBV7-9 and TRBJ1-2): DTGVSQNPRHKITKRGQNVTFRCDPISEHNRLYWYRQTLGQGPEFLTYFQNEAQLEKSRLLSDRFSAERPKGSFSTLEIQRTEQGDSAMYLCASSPRGGDYGYTFGSGTRLTVV.